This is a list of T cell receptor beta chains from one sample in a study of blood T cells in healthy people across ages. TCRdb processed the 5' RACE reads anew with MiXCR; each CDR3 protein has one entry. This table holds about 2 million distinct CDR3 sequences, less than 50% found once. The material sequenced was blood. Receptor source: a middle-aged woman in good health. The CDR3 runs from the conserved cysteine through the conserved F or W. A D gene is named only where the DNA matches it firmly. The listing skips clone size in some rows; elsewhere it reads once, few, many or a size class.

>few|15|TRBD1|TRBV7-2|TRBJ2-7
TGTGCCAGCAGGAGAGCCGGACAGGGGGCCGTCGAGCAGTACTTC
CASRRAGQGAVEQYF
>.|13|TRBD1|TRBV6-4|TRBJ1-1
TGTGCCAGCAGCCAACAGGGGGGCACTGAAGCTTTCTTT
CASSQQGGTEAFF
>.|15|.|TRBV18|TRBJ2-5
TGTGCCAGCTCCCCGGGCGGGCGGACCCAAGAGACCCAGTACTTC
CASSPGGRTQETQYF
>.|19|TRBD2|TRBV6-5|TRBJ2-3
TGTGCCAGCAGTTACCCTACGACTAGCGGGGGTACTAGCACAGATACGCAGTATTTT
CASSYPTTSGGTSTDTQYF
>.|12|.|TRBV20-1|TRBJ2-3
TGCAGTGCTAGTGGACTAACGGATACGCAGTATTTT
CSASGLTDTQYF
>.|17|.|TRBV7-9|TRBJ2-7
TGTGCCGGCAACCGACCCGAGATAACAGGTTTTTACAATGAGCAGTACTTC
CAGNRPEITGFYNEQYF
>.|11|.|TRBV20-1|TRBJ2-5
TGCAGTGCTACAGTCCCAGAGACCCAGTACTTC
CSATVPETQYF
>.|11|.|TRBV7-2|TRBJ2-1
TGTGCCAGTAGCCCCCAAGAGACCCAGTTCTTC
CASSPQETQFF
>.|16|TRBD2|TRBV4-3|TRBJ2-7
TGCGCCAGCAGCCCCGTACTAGCGGGGGAATCCTACGAGCAGTACTTC
CASSPVLAGESYEQYF
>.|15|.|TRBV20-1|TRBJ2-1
TGCAGTGCTAGAGATCCGGGACTCCGCAACAATGAGCAGTTCTTC
CSARDPGLRNNEQFF
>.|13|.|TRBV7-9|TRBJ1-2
TGTGCCAGCAGTGAGACGGAGGGGCATGGCTACACCTTC
CASSETEGHGYTF
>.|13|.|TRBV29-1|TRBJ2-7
TGCAGCGTGTCGCGAGGGCCTCCCTACGAGCAGTACTTC
CSVSRGPPYEQYF
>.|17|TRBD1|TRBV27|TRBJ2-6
TGTGCCAGCAGTGGGTTAACAGGGGCGCATGGGGCCAACGTCCTGACTTTC
CASSGLTGAHGANVLTF
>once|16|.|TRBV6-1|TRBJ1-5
TGTGCCAGCAGTGGTCACCGAGGTATGGTGAATCAGCCCCAGCATTTT
CASSGHRGMVNQPQHF